This TCR beta chain comes out of a study of molecular identifiers for immune sequencing clone quantification. CD8+CD4-CCR7+CD45RA+ sorting gave the naive CD8 T cells. In preparing bulk TCR libraries, previously described methods and listed TCR primers were used. TCRdb itself ran the PCR reads through MiXCR, one entry per CDR3 protein. This sample carries around 470,000 distinct CDR3 sequences, 20% to 25% of them seen once, and the ten largest clones take about 0.8%. As concerns this clonotype: What it recognizes is unknown.

Overall study results and limits: Underestimated sizes of highly expanded clones could result from identical TCR molecules that share a barcode. Clonotypes surpassing 20 RNA copies contained over 97% of effector molecules, versus under 1% in naive cells.

Deletions cut 4 bases from V and 2 bases from J, with 15 bases between. The CDR3 is 15 amino acids. Per the germline V gene, CDR1 is SEHNR and CDR2 is FQNEAQ (reference sequence). This chain joins TRBV7-9 and TRBJ2-7; no clear D gene. This sequence was found in a human donor in good health. Some libraries in this study had Jurkat cell RNA spiked in. The sample was naive CD8+ T cells from blood, with Jurkat cell RNA spiked in. As to subset: FACS-sorted CD8+CD4-CCR7+CD45RA+ naive T cells. CDR3 sequence (DNA): TGTGCCAGCAGCTCCCCCAACCGACTCACCTACGAGCAGTACTTC. It encodes CASSSPNRLTYEQYF.